The sequence of this TCR beta chain was determined in a study of T cells after yellow fever vaccination (dated by TCRdb to about 2019). About the study as a whole: The SMART-Seq v4 Ultra Low Input RNA kit was used to prepare libraries from fractions with low cell numbers. To follow T-cell clones before and after both primary and booster YFV17D yellow fever vaccination, bulk TCR alpha and beta repertoires underwent longitudinal sequencing. The cohort comprised two healthy male donors, one aged 18 to 30 and one aged 30 to 40 years. Blood was drawn at multiple timepoints before and after primary and secondary immunization, with bulk PBMC replicates and cell subsets isolated. What the authors observed across the whole study: Compared with the primary T-cell response, the secondary T-cell response was weaker but faster, peaking on day 5 rather than day 15. Most clones expanded after primary vaccination were re-detected after the booster (about 95% of CD4 and approximately 85% of CD8), suggesting broad memory maintenance. Because the study included only a couple of donors, the extent to which the findings can be generalized is limited. A small fraction of clonotypes showed up in both the CD4 and CD8 compartments, probably as a result of convergent recombination. Computational filtering was required because FACS-sorted repertoires could contain abundant contaminating clonotypes from the bulk population.

The CDR3 covers 13 residues, taking in both the cysteine and the phenylalanine. Only CDR3 DNA remains: 39 bases, in frame from the first base. The V end gives up 6 bases and the J end 1 base, leaving 1 base in the junction not matched to a gene. CDR1 MNHEY and CDR2 SMNVEV are derived from the germline V gene (reference sequence). TCR cDNA was made using 5'RACE template switching, a step that added a universal primer site and unique molecular identifiers. Priming of cDNA synthesis was performed from both the TCR alpha and TCR beta constant segments. Library amplification involved two PCR steps, and the second step added sample barcodes and sequencing adapters. Sequencing of libraries was performed on Illumina HiSeq 2500 (2x100 bp) or NovaSeq (2x150 bp). For the original study's pipeline: MIGEC was used to demultiplex reads and collapse the reads into UMI consensus sequences, and MiXCR was used for V(D)J alignment. Using edgeR on replicate PBMC samples, clonotypes were called vaccine-responding if FDR was below 0.01 and the log2 fold change was above 5 up to day 15. Each bulk clonotype was labeled CD4 or CD8 based on which sequenced repertoire, CD4 or CD8, contained the clonotype at higher abundance. TCRdb itself trimmed the public reads at Q25 with fastp, ran MiXCR and retained productive beta chains. Rows are combined by CDR3 protein, so each entry shows the most common genes and DNA. These V and J calls are TCRdb output, not the study's own analysis. In this sample the table shows hundreds of thousands of distinct CDR3 sequences, about a sixth of which occur a single time. The leading ten clones occupy approximately 15% of the sample.

This specimen's treatment or condition label, interpreted: live attenuated yellow fever vaccine strain. Two biological replicates of bulk PBMCs were collected at each blood-draw timepoint. PBMCs were isolated from peripheral blood using a standard Ficoll-Paque protocol. TriZol was used to extract RNA from bulk PBMCs, CD4 and CD8 fractions, and dextramer-positive and dextramer-negative fractions. The table lists this clonotype with a few counts. Its antigen target is currently unknown. No much larger clone is present one base from it, and per-base qualities are unavailable. The V and J segments used are TRBV27 and TRBJ2-5, and TRBD2 matches 8 of the central bases. This sequence originates from a man in his late teens or twenties who received the YFV17D yellow fever vaccine. Sequenced here: PBMCs, sampled around 5 days after the first yellow fever vaccination. The DNA is as follows: TGTGCCAGCAGGGGGACTAGCCAAGAGACCCAGTACTTC. It encodes CASRGTSQETQYF.